The present TCR beta chain was sequenced within a study of T cell clonotyping in hematopoietic cell transplantation (dated by TCRdb to the early 2020s). For the study in its entirety: A total of around 140 blood samples were collected in the study from 35 consecutive transplant recipients and their related donors. Recruitment of patients ran from 2015 to early 2017, and follow-up continued until late 2020 or until death. Results and caveats for the whole study, not just this receptor: Broader posttransplant TCR repertoire diversity was predicted by donor and pretransplant recipient Inverse Simpson Index values. The sample size was limited and the cells went unsorted, which meant the CD4 and CD8 repertoire contributions could not be told apart. Only a small fraction of recipient repertoires overlapped donor repertoires, with over 95% appearing de novo at the given depth. A decrease in recipient TCR diversity was observed after transplant, and a progressive increase in pathologically expanded clonotypes was seen from day 30 to day 180.

Sample time point, as interpreted from the label and publication: 30 days after allo-HCT. Recipient blood was collected about 28 days before transplant and at days 30, 100 and 180 after transplant. Nuclei Lysis Solution was used to extract genomic DNA from fresh or cryopreserved unfractionated peripheral blood mononuclear cells. This clone is identified as medium-sized (0.01 to 0.1%). The target of this receptor is not known. No base quality values were provided; no much bigger clone lies one nucleotide off. Including cysteine and phenylalanine, the CDR3 has 13 amino acids. Solely the CDR3 DNA is kept, with 39 bases framed from the first base. The germline V and J ends show losses of 3 bases and 2 bases respectively, and no gene match explains 1 base of the junction. In the germline V gene, CDR1 corresponds to SGHDT and CDR2 to YYEEEE. The immunoSEQ assay, a bias-controlled multiplex PCR using V- and J-specific primers, was used to amplify TCR beta CDR3 regions from genomic DNA. A second PCR step added a proprietary barcode and Illumina adapter sequences to the CDR3 amplicons. CDR3 libraries were sequenced on an Illumina MiSeq instrument. The authors' pipeline ran thus. immunoSEQ Analyzer 3.0 was used for export and quality control, with R Bioconductor and Immunarch used for downstream analyses. Only productive rearrangements within the normalized downsampled data set were used in the calculation of repertoire metrics. In the normalized cohort, clonotypes with more than 5 templates were defined as pathologically expanded. The Inverse Simpson Index served as the measure of repertoire diversity. The non-normalized data set was used for CMV-specificity analyses so that all clonotypes could be captured. What TCRdb holds here is the immuneACCESS table cut down to in-frame rearrangements. Part of the clones is not present; checked against another copy, under half of the missing clones reflect an unresolved V gene, and the others are unexplained. The V and J calls and the clone size are those of that table, but D and trimming were determined from the DNA. This sample lists 5,500 to 8,500 clones; 30% to 45% were detected once. Of the sample, 19% is held by the ten largest clones.

The receptor chain draws on TRBV5-6 and TRBJ1-2; TRBD1 fits 7 bases in the junction. This TCR was recovered from a female patient in her sixties who had an allogeneic stem cell transplant, so the T cells may come from the graft donor. Some clones in this sample may be carry-over from other donors' samples. Source: peripheral blood mononuclear cells, taken 30 days after allogeneic stem cell transplant. This receptor has the CDR3 CASSWGQNYGYTF. The DNA is as follows: TGTGCCAGCAGCTGGGGACAGAACTATGGCTACACCTTC.